This TCR beta chain derives from a study of shared clonotypes between healthy human individuals. Study-wide background: Aged between 18 and 49, the donors were a couple of women and a few men. Overall study results and limits: Among donors, clonotype sharing was expected to be affected by sequencing depth.

To note about this clone: As yet, its antigen is unknown.

In the sorted-subset replicate PCRs, 200 ng DNA, 25,000 to 30,000 T cell genomes, was used. Sequenced by immunoSEQ multiplex PCR; TCRdb stores in-frame clones only, minus some. The profile covers over a million clones, with roughly 97% appearing a single time and roughly 1.2% taken by the ten largest. The specimen was naive CD4+ T cells sorted from blood. Subset indicated: CD45RA+ positively selected. This clonotype originated in a man in his thirties or forties in good health.

The CDR3 DNA sequence: TGCGCCAGCGCCCGGTCTCAGGGGTCCTACGAGCAGTACTTC. Translation gives CASARSQGSYEQYF. The chain employs TRBV5-1 and TRBJ2-7, with D perhaps matching TRBD1 (6 bases). V lost 7 bases to trimming and J lost 1 base, with 15 bases between them. This CDR3 is built from 14 residues. Germline CDR1 SGHRS, CDR2 YFSETQ.